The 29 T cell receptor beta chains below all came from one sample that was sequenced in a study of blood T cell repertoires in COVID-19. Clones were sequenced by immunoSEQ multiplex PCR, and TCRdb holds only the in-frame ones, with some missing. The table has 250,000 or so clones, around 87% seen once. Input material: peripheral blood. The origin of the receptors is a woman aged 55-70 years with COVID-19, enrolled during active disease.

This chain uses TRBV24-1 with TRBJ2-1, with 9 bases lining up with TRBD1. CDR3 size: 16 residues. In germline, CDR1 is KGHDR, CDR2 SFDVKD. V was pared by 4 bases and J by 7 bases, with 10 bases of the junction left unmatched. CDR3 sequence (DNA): TGTGCCACCAGTGACACCGGGACAGGGAGGAGGAATGAGCAGTTCTTC. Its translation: CATSDTGTGRRNEQFF.

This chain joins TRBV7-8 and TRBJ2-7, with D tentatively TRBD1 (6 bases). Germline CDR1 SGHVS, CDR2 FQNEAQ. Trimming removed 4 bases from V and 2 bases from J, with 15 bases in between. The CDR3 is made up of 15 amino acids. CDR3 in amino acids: CASSSVKGVPYEQYF. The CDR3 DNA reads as TGTGCCAGCAGCTCCGTGAAGGGGGTGCCCTACGAGCAGTACTTC. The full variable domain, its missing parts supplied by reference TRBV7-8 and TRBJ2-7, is GAGVSQSPRYKVAKRGQDVALRCDPISGHVSLFWYQQALGQGPEFLTYFQNEAQLDKSGLPSDRFFAERPEGSVSTLKIQRTQQEDSAVYLCASSSVKGVPYEQYFGPGTRLTVT.

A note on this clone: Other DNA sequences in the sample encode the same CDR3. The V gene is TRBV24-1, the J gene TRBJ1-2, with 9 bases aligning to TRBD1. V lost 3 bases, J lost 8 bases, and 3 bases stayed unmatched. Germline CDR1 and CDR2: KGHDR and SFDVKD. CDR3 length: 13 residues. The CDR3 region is CATSDPTGGGYTF. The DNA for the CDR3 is TGTGCCACCAGTGATCCTACAGGGGGCGGCTACACCTTC.

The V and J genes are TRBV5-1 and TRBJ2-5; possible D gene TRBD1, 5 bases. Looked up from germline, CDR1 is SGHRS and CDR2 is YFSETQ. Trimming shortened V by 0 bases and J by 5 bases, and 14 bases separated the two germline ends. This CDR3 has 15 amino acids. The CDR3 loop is CASSLDGRGSETQYF. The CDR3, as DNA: TGCGCCAGCAGCTTGGATGGTAGGGGCAGCGAGACCCAGTACTTC. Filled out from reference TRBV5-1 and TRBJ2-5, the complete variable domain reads KAGVTQTPRYLIKTRGQQVTLSCSPISGHRSVSWYQQTPGQGLQFLFEYFSETQRNKGNFPGRFSGRQFSNSRSEMNVSTLELGDSALYLCASSLDGRGSETQYFGPGTRLLVL.

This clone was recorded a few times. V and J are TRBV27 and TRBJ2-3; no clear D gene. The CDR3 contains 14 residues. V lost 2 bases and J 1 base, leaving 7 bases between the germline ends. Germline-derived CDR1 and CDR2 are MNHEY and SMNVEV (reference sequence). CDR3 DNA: TGTGCCAGCAGTTTACGTCGAGGCACAGATACGCAGTATTTT. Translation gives CASSLRRGTDTQYF.

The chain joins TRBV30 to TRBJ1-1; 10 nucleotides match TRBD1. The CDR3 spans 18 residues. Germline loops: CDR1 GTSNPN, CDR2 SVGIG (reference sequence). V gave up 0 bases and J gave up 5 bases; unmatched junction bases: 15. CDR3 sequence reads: CAWSVRRGLDRGKTEAFF. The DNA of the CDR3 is TGTGCCTGGAGTGTCCGAAGGGGGTTGGACAGGGGGAAAACTGAAGCTTTCTTT.

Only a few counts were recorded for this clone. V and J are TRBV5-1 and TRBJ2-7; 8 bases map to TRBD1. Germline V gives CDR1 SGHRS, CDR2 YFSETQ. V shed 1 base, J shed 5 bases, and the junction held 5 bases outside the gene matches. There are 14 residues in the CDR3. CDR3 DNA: TGCGCCAGCAGCTTGTCACAGGGGGTCGACGAGCAGTACTTC. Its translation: CASSLSQGVDEQYF.

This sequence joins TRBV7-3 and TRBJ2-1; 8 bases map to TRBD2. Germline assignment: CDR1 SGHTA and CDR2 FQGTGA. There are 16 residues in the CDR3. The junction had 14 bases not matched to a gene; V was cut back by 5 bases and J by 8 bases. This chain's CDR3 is CASSPRTKAGVDEQFF. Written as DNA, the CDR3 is TGTGCCAGCAGCCCCCGGACAAAAGCGGGGGTGGATGAGCAGTTCTTC.

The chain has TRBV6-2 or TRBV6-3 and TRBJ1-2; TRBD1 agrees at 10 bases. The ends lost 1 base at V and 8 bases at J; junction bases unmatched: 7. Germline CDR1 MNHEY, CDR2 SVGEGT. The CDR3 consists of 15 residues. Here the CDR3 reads CASSYFDRGRGGYTF. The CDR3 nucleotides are TGTGCCAGCAGTTACTTCGACAGGGGGCGAGGAGGCTACACCTTC.

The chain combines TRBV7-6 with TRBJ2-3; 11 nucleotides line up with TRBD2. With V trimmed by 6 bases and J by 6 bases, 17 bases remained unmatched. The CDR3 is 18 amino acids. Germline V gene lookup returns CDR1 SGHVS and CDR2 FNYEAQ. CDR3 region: CASRKVVAGGRSGDTQYF. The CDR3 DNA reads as TGTGCCAGCAGAAAGGTCGTAGCGGGAGGGCGATCGGGGGATACGCAGTATTTT.

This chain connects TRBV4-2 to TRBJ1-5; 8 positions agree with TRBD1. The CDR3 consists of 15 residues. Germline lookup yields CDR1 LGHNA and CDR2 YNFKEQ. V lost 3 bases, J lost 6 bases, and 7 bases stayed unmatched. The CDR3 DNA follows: TGTGCCAGCAGCCATACAGGGGGGACGGGTCAGCCCCAGCATTTT. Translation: CASSHTGGTGQPQHF.

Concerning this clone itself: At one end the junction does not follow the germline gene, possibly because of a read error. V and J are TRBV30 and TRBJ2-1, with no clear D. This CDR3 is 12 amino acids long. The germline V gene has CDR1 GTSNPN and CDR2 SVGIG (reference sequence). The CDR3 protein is CAWTVSYNEQFF. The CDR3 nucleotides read TGTGCATGGACCGTCTCCTACAATGAGCAGTTCTTC.

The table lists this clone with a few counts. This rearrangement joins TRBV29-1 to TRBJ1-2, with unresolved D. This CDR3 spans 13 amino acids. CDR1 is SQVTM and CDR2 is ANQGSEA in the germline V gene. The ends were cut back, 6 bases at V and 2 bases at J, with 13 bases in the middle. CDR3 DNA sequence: TGCAGCGTGCCCACACCGTCCAACTATGGCTACACCTTC. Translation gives CSVPTPSNYGYTF.

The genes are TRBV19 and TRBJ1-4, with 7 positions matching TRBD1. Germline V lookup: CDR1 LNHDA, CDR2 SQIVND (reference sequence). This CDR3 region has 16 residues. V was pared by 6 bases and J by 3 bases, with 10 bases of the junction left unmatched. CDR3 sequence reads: CASSVTGQNPNEKLFF. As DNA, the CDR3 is TGTGCCAGTAGCGTAACGGGACAGAACCCTAATGAAAAACTGTTTTTT.

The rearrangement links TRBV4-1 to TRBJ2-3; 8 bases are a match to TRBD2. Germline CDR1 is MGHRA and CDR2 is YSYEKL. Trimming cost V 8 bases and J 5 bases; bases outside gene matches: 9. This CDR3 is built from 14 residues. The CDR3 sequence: CASSTSVNRDTQYF. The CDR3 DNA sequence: TGCGCCAGCTCGACTAGCGTAAATCGAGATACGCAGTATTTT.

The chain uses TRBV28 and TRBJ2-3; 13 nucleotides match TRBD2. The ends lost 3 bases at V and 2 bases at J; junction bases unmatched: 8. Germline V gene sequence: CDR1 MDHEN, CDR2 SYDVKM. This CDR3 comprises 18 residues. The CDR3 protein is CASSFSGLAGSFTDTQYF. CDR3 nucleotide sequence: TGTGCCAGCAGTTTCTCGGGACTAGCGGGATCCTTCACAGATACGCAGTATTTT.

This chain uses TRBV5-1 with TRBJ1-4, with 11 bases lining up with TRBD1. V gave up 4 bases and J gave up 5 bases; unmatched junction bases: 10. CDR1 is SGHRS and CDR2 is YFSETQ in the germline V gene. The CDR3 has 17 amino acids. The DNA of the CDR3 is TGCGCCAGCAGCGTGGGACAGGGGGTATTTTACAATGAAAAACTGTTTTTT. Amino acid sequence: CASSVGQGVFYNEKLFF.

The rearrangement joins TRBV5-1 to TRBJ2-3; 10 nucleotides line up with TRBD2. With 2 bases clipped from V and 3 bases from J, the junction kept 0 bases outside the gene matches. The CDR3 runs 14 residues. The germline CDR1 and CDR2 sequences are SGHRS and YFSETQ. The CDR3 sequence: CASSFSGRTDTQYF. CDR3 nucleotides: TGCGCCAGCAGCTTTAGCGGGAGGACAGATACGCAGTATTTT.

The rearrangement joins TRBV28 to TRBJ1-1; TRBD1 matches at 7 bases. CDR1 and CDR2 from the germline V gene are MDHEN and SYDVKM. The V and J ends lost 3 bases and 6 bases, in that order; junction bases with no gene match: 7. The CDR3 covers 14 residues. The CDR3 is CASSFSGDRAEAFF. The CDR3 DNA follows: TGTGCCAGCAGTTTTAGCGGGGACAGAGCTGAAGCTTTCTTT. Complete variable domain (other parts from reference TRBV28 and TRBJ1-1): DVKVTQSSRYLVKRTGEKVFLECVQDMDHENMFWYRQDPGLGLRLIYFSYDVKMKEKGDIPEGYSVSREKKERFSLILESASTNQTSMYLCASSFSGDRAEAFFGQGTRLTVV.

The CDR3 nucleotides read TGTGCCAGCAGTGAAGTGGAACTAGCAGCCGGGGAGCTGTTTTTT. Its translation is CASSEVELAAGELFF. The gene calls are TRBV6-1 and TRBJ2-2, with a tentative D call TRBD2 (6 bases). CDR3 length: 15 amino acids. Trimming left V 1 base short and J 6 bases short, with 12 bases between. CDR1 is MNHNS and CDR2 is SASEGT in the germline V gene.

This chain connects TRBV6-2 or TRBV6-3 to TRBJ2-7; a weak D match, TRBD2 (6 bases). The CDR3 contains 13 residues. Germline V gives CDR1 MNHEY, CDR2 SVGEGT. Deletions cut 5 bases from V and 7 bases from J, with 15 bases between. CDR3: CASSDGGLGEQYF. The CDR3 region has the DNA TGTGCCAGCAGTGACGGGGGTCTGGGTGAGCAGTACTTC.

CDR3 loop: CASSFPRVGSYNEQFF. As DNA, the CDR3 is TGCGCCAGCAGCTTTCCCAGGGTTGGGTCCTACAATGAGCAGTTCTTC. This chain connects TRBV5-1 to TRBJ2-1, with D tentatively TRBD1 (5 bases). Germline loops: CDR1 SGHRS, CDR2 YFSETQ. The CDR3 sequence is 16 residues long. V was cut by 2 bases and J by 1 base, with 13 bases left in between. The full variable domain, rest sourced from reference TRBV5-1 and TRBJ2-1, is KAGVTQTPRYLIKTRGQQVTLSCSPISGHRSVSWYQQTPGQGLQFLFEYFSETQRNKGNFPGRFSGRQFSNSRSEMNVSTLELGDSALYLCASSFPRVGSYNEQFFGPGTRLTVL.

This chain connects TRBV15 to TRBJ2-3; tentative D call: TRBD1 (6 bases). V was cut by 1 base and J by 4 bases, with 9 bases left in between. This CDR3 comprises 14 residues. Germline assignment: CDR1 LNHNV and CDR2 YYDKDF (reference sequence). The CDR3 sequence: CATSRGQVSDTQYF. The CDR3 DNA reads TGTGCCACCAGCAGAGGACAGGTATCAGATACGCAGTATTTT.

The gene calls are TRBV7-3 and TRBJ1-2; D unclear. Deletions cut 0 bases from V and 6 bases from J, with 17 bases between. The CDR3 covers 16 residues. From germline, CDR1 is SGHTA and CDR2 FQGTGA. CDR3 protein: CASSLTARSELNGYTF. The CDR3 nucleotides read TGTGCCAGCAGCTTAACGGCGAGGTCAGAACTAAATGGCTACACCTTC.

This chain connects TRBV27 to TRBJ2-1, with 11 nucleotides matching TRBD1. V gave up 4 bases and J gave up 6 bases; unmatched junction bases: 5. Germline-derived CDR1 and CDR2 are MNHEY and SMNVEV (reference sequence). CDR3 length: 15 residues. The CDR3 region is CASSWGQGVVNEQFF. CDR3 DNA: TGTGCCAGCAGTTGGGGACAGGGGGTAGTCAATGAGCAGTTCTTC.

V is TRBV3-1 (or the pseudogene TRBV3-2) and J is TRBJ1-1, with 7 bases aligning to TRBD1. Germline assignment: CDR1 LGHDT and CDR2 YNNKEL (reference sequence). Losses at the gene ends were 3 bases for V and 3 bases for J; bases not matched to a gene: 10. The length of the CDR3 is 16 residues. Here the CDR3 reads CASSHGYRGGDTEAFF. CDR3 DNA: TGTGCCAGCAGCCACGGCTACAGGGGTGGGGACACTGAAGCTTTCTTT.

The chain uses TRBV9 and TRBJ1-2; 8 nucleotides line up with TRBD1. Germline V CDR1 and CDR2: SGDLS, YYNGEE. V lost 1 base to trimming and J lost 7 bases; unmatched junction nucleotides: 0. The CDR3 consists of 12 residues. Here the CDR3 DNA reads TGTGCCAGCAGCGTAACAGGGGGTGGCTACACCTTC. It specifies CASSVTGGGYTF.

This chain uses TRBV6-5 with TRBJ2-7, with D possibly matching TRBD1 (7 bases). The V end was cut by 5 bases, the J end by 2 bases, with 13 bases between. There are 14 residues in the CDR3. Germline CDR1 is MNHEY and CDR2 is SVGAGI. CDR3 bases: TGTGCCAGCAGTATCAGGGGGGCCACCTACGAGCAGTACTTC. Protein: CASSIRGATYEQYF.

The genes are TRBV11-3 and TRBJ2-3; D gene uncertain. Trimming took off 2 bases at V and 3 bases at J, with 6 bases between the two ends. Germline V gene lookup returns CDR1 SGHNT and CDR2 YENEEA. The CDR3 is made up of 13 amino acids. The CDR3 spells CASSLSVTDTQYF. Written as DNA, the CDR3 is TGTGCCAGCAGCTTATCGGTAACAGATACGCAGTATTTT.